This section outlines one TCR beta chain sequence together with its context. The sample belongs to a study of blood T cell repertoires in COVID-19. Across the whole study: Researchers got acute and convalescent COVID-19 samples from the United States, Italy and Spain. In each case, the material was cDNA or gDNA derived from T cells, B-cell-depleted T cells, or PBMCs.

Per the authors' pipeline: It was from reference gene primer amplification that nucleated cell counts were estimated. Assay: immunoSEQ multiplex PCR; the TCRdb copy retains only in-frame clones and omits some. That table supplies the V and J calls and clone size; D and trimming were determined from the DNA. The table includes under 250,000 clones, roughly 82% detected once. V gave up 8 bases and J gave up 1 base, with 12 bases separating them. CDR3 length equals 14 residues. Germline-derived CDR1 and CDR2 are MNHEY and SVGAGI. The genes are TRBV6-5 and TRBJ1-5; D uncertain. This receptor was taken from a woman in her 70s with acute or convalescent COVID-19. The specimen sequenced was peripheral blood. The CDR3 here is CASCLAGSNQPQHF. As DNA, the CDR3 is TGTGCCAGCTGCCTTGCGGGGAGCAATCAGCCCCAGCATTTT.